The clone carrying this T cell receptor beta chain appeared a single time. These data come from a study of tumour-infiltrating T cells in Burkitt lymphoma. Study in general: Repertoire clonality predicted overall and progression-free survival.

TCRdb's copy holds only in-frame clones and misses some; the assay was immunoSEQ multiplex PCR. The sample holds about 14,000 clones, over 75% seen once. Trimming took 3 bases from V and 3 from J; bases not matched to a gene: 7. The CDR3 has 15 residues. Germline values: CDR1 MNHEY, CDR2 SMNVEV (reference sequence). This chain uses TRBV27 with TRBJ1-2; 7 bases fit TRBD1. This TCR derives from a human donor with diffuse large B-cell lymphoma. The sequenced material came from tumor tissue. The CDR3 is CASSFLQGVDYGYTF. CDR3 DNA sequence: TGTGCCAGCAGTTTCCTCCAGGGGGTCGACTATGGCTACACCTTC.